The 4 T cell receptor beta chains below all came from one sample that was sequenced in a study of CD8 T cells in ankylosing spondylitis. One entry per CDR3 protein results from TCRdb running MiXCR on the 5' RACE reads. The sample consists of about 800,000 distinct CDR3 sequences, approximately 12% of them appearing once. Regarding the study as a whole: In ankylosing spondylitis blood, a motif of roughly 8 highly homologous TCR beta variants appeared characteristic.

Antigens for these TCRs are unknown. Sequenced sample: blood, either unsorted or a sorted T cell fraction (not recorded which). The receptors here all came from a male donor with ankylosing spondylitis.

Ten or more counts support this clonotype. This chain uses TRBV10-3 with TRBJ2-7; 10 positions agree with TRBD1. This CDR3 region has 13 residues. V dropped 7 bases and J dropped 3; count of bases not matched to a gene: 3. Germline V gene sequence: CDR1 ENHRY, CDR2 SYGVKD. In DNA form, the CDR3 reads TGTGCCATCACCAGGGACAGGGGCTACGAGCAGTACTTC. As protein: CAITRDRGYEQYF.

The chain is built from TRBV7-2 and TRBJ2-1; D not certain. The V and J ends lost 4 bases and 7 bases respectively, with 8 bases between them. The germline CDR1 and CDR2 sequences are SGHTA and FQGNSA. This CDR3 contains 12 residues. The CDR3 loop reads CASSSPKNEQFF. CDR3 DNA sequence: TGTGCCAGCAGCTCCCCAAAGAATGAGCAGTTCTTC.

This clonotype was observed at least ten times. The chain is built from TRBV20-1 and TRBJ2-1; 13 bases are a match to TRBD2. The CDR3 has 17 residues. V gave up 6 bases and J gave up 0 bases; unmatched junction bases: 8. CDR1 and CDR2 from the germline V gene are DFQATT and SNEGSKA (reference sequence). The CDR3 is CSAAGLAGTSSYNEQFF. CDR3 coding DNA: TGCAGTGCCGCGGGACTAGCGGGGACCAGCTCCTACAATGAGCAGTTCTTC.

The chain combines TRBV20-1 with TRBJ1-1, with D maybe TRBD1 (5 bases). This CDR3 region has 14 residues. Germline V lookup: CDR1 DFQATT, CDR2 SNEGSKA (reference sequence). The V end was cut by 4 bases, the J end by 1 base, with 13 bases between. CDR3 DNA sequence: TGCAGTGCTAAAAAACGGGGCAGGAACACTGAAGCTTTCTTT. Its protein product is CSAKKRGRNTEAFF.